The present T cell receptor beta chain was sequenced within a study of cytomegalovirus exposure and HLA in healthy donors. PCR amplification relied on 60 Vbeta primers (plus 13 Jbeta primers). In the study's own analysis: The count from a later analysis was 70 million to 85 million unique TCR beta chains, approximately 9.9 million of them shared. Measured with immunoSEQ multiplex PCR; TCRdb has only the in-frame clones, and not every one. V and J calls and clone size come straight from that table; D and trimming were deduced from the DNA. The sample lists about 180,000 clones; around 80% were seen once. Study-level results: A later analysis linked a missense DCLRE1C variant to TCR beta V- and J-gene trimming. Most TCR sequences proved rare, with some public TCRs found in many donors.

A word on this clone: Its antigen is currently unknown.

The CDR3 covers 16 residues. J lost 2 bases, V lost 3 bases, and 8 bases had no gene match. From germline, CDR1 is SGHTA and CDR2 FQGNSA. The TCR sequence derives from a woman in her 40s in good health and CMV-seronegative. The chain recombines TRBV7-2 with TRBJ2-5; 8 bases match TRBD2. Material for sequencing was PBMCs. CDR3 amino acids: CASSFTAGAIQETQYF. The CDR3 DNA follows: TGTGCCAGCAGCTTCACAGCGGGGGCCATACAAGAGACCCAGTACTTC. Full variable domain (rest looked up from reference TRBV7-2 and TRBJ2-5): GAGVSQSPSNKVTEKGKDVELRCDPISGHTALYWYRQSLGQGLEFLIYFQGNSAPDKSGLPSDRFSAERTGGSVSTLTIQRTQQEDSAVYLCASSFTAGAIQETQYFGPGTRLLVL.